One and the same sample provided the 8 T cell receptor beta chains below, sequenced in a study of T cell changes during pregnancy in multiple sclerosis. TCRdb's table, derived via immunoSEQ multiplex PCR, lists solely in-frame clones and lacks some. The sample holds about 99,000 clones, around nine tenths seen once. This specimen consisted of peripheral blood, obtained after pregnancy. Source of these receptors: a female donor with multiple sclerosis, enrolled in a pregnancy study.

This clone occurred once. The chain combines TRBV7-6 with TRBJ1-3, with D unclear. Germline CDR1 SGHVS, CDR2 FNYEAQ. The germline V and J ends were trimmed by 5 bases and 2 bases, with 10 bases remaining between them. The CDR3 consists of 14 residues. CDR3 coding DNA: TGTGCCAGCAGCCTGACACGAACTGGAAACACCATATATTTT. Its translation is CASSLTRTGNTIYF.

The chain carries TRBV27 and TRBJ2-5, with D maybe TRBD2 (5 bases). Germline CDR1 MNHEY, CDR2 SMNVEV (reference sequence). V dropped 3 bases and J dropped 7 bases, with 12 bases sitting between them. The CDR3 runs 13 residues. In DNA, the CDR3 is TGTGCCAGCAGTTTTCGGGTCAGCGGGACCCAGTACTTC. As protein: CASSFRVSGTQYF.

The chain recombines TRBV19 with TRBJ2-3; TRBD2 matches 12 bases. Trimming removed 5 bases from V and 8 bases from J; junction bases left unmatched: 11. Germline CDR1 reads LNHDA; CDR2 reads SQIVND (reference sequence). The CDR3 is 16 amino acids. This chain's CDR3 is CASSPRTSGTVATQYF. In DNA form, the CDR3 reads TGTGCCAGTAGTCCGCGGACTAGCGGGACAGTCGCTACGCAGTATTTT.

This sequence joins TRBV11-2 and TRBJ2-7, with 8 bases identical to TRBD1. CDR1 and CDR2 from the germline V gene are SGHAT and FQNNGV. This CDR3 spans 17 amino acids. Germline trimming cut 2 bases from V and 2 bases from J; bases unmatched to any gene: 11. The DNA for the CDR3 is TGTGCCAGCAGCTTACAGGGACAGGCGGAGGGGCCCTACGAGCAGTACTTC. Amino acids: CASSLQGQAEGPYEQYF.

The chain couples TRBV5-1 to TRBJ1-3, with D perhaps TRBD1 (5 bases). V gave up 0 bases and J gave up 0 bases, with 10 bases separating them. Per germline, CDR1 SGHRS and CDR2 YFSETQ. CDR3 length: 16 amino acids. In DNA, the CDR3 is TGCGCCAGCAGCTTGGTGCTGACAGACTCTGGAAACACCATATATTTT. Its translation: CASSLVLTDSGNTIYF. The full variable domain, in which reference TRBV5-1 and TRBJ1-3 provide the parts outside the CDR3, is KAGVTQTPRYLIKTRGQQVTLSCSPISGHRSVSWYQQTPGQGLQFLFEYFSETQRNKGNFPGRFSGRQFSNSRSEMNVSTLELGDSALYLCASSLVLTDSGNTIYFGEGSWLTVV.

The chain recombines TRBV20-1 with TRBJ2-5; TRBD2 is a possible D gene (5 bases). Germline-derived CDR1 and CDR2 are DFQATT and SNEGSKA (reference sequence). CDR3 length: 11 residues. Trimming shortened V by 7 bases and J by 5 bases, and 11 bases separated the two germline ends. The CDR3 sequence is CSVGRGETQYF. The CDR3 coding sequence is TGCAGTGTCGGGCGAGGGGAGACCCAGTACTTC.

The rearrangement joins TRBV2 to TRBJ1-2, with 10 positions matching TRBD1. The V and J ends lost 7 bases and 4 bases, in that order; junction bases with no gene match: 3. Germline values: CDR1 SNHLY, CDR2 FYNNEI. The CDR3 has 13 amino acids. The CDR3 is CASTRTGGYGYTF. CDR3 DNA: TGTGCCAGCACCCGGACAGGGGGCTATGGCTACACCTTC.

The J gene is TRBJ2-7, the V gene TRBV10-3; D may be TRBD2 (6 bases). Trimming pared 2 bases from V and 5 bases from J, leaving 10 bases between. The germline CDR1 and CDR2 sequences are ENHRY and SYGVKD. This CDR3 has 13 amino acids. Written as DNA, the CDR3 is TGTGCCATCAGTGAGATCCGCGGGGACGAGCAGTACTTC. Residues: CAISEIRGDEQYF.